The T cell receptor beta chain under discussion was sequenced for a study of T-cell memory formation after mild COVID-19. CDR3 length: 13 residues. V was cut by 0 bases and J by 5 bases, with 8 bases left in between. The germline gives CDR1 LNHNV, CDR2 YYDKDF (reference sequence). TCRdb recomputed calls from the 5' RACE reads with MiXCR, one row per CDR3 protein. The table lists 15,000 to 20,000 distinct CDR3 sequences, 23% of them singletons. The chain employs TRBV15 and TRBJ2-7, with D possibly matching TRBD2 (5 bases). Sequenced material: PBMCs or a T cell subset sorted from them (not recorded which). This TCR derives from a man between 18 and 35 years old who had mild COVID-19 (a few samples of this study predate the infection). Cell type and time point are not known. DNA for the CDR3: TGTGCCACCAGCAGAGATGACTACCACGAGCAGTACGTC. Amino acid sequence: CATSRDDYHEQYV.